This T cell receptor beta chain was captured in a study of identical twins (dated by TCRdb to 2015 to 2016). Some background on the complete study: TCR alpha and beta repertoires from monozygotic twins, unrelated adults of various ages and cord blood were deep-sequenced to test whether fetal clonotypes persist. To rule out contamination, replicate twin experiments were performed at different times with different library preparation protocols.

The protocol used for the library was 5' RACE. Sequencer: Illumina HiSeq 2000. Template switching introduced a universal primer binding site; the final cDNA contained a unique molecular identifier, enabling accurate counting of TCR cDNA molecules. Specific primers in the conserved constant-segment region were used to synthesize first-strand cDNA for the TCR alpha and beta chains. To control for contamination, every cDNA library carried two barcodes: a SMART-Mk sample barcode plus Illumina barcodes. Two successive PCR steps introduced TruSeq adapter sequences along with Illumina sample barcodes. Sequencing of the TCR alpha and beta cDNA libraries was done on the Illumina HiSeq platform using custom primers. The paper's processing steps were these. Raw reads were processed with MiGEC to extract unique molecular identifiers, and MiXCR was used to determine CDR3 positions. Recombination models were inferred per individual with the repgenHMM and IGoR tools using an EM algorithm. Shared clonotypes were analyzed with the tcR package in R, and sharing was normalized by the product of cloneset sizes. To study raw recombination free of thymic and clonal selection effects, out-of-frame nonproductive sequences were analyzed. TCRdb reprocessing: public reads trimmed at Q25 with fastp, clones called with MiXCR, in-frame beta chains kept. Each entry is one CDR3 protein sequence, shown with its most common DNA and genes. The V and J calls follow TCRdb's processing rather than the paper's. The sample includes around 240,000 distinct CDR3 sequences, with 5.5% to 7% observed a single time. Of the sample, roughly 3.6% is held by the ten largest clones.

A few counts support this clonotype. Which antigen it targets is not known. No clone much larger than this one lies a single base away; base qualities are absent. From cysteine to phenylalanine, the CDR3 is 15 amino acids long. The CDR3 DNA has 45 bases and is translated from base 1. Trimming takes 2 bases off V and 4 bases off J; junction bases not matched to a gene: 4. The germline V gene yields KGHSH for CDR1 and LQKENI for CDR2. Paper-wide results and their limitations: Zero-insertion analyses could be partly confounded by invariant T cells such as MAIT and iNKT, although diverse VJ usage argued against such confounding for most clonotypes. In monozygotic twins, recombination models systematically underestimated out-of-frame TCR alpha sharing, but the models matched the sharing seen between unrelated individuals. Compared with coincidental sharing between unrelated individuals, out-of-frame TCR alpha sequences shared between twins had an excess of sequences with low generation probability. A weaker excess of twin sharing was found in beta out-of-frame sequences because the signal-to-noise ratio was lowered by fewer shared sequences. Because the same donors could not be followed over many years, conclusions were based on cross-sectional statistical analysis. Abundant cord blood beta clonotypes carried fewer insertions; young adult naive repertoires showed a weaker similar trend, while memory repertoires showed none.

Only healthy Caucasian donors were included. Three pairs of female monozygotic twins, all aged about 18 to 29 years, made up the twin cohort. Miltenyi CD45RO+ enrichment and human naive T-cell isolation kits were used to isolate memory (CD45RO+) and naive T cells from PBMC. These same records also appear under a second study, on yellow fever vaccine responses in identical twins. Looking at the second paper: According to the authors, in identical twins the way T cells responded to vaccination appeared partly convergent and partly personalized. The study precisely tracked vaccine-responding T cell clones in identical twins.

This clonotype originated in a woman between 18 and 29 years old in good health. The rearranged chain carries TRBV18 and TRBJ2-3, and 9 junction bases match TRBD1. Input material: memory (CD45RO+) T cells sorted from blood. The cell subset or site label of this sample denotes: CD45RO+ enriched T cells. For the CDR3, the sequence is CASSPRTGVSDTQYF. The bases read TGTGCCAGCTCACCAAGGACAGGGGTTTCAGATACGCAGTATTTT.